The 19 T cell receptor beta chains presented below share a single source sample, sequenced in a study of shared clonotypes between healthy human individuals. Profiling relied on immunoSEQ multiplex PCR, and the TCRdb table lists in-frame clones only, not all of them. The sample carries 180,000 or so clones, 85% to 95% recorded once. Sequencing was carried out using naive CD4+ T cells sorted from blood. Subset defined: CD45RA+ positively selected. These receptors were obtained from a woman in her twenties or thirties in good health.

The chain employs TRBV9 and TRBJ1-4, with D possibly being TRBD1 (6 bases). Germline V gene lookup returns CDR1 SGDLS and CDR2 YYNGEE. V lost 4 bases and J 0 bases, leaving 19 bases between the germline ends. The CDR3 has 18 residues. The CDR3 sequence is CASSPGLGGLATNEKLFF. CDR3 nucleotide sequence: TGTGCCAGCAGCCCCGGGTTGGGGGGCCTTGCAACTAATGAAAAACTGTTTTTT.

The chain uses TRBV13 and TRBJ1-2, with D possibly TRBD1 on 6 matching bases. Germline values: CDR1 PRHDT, CDR2 FYEKMQ (reference sequence). CDR3 length equals 15 residues. V dropped 4 bases and J dropped 7 bases, with 19 bases sitting between them. The CDR3 DNA reads TGTGCCAGCAGCTCATCCCGGGGGGGGCGCGTTGGCTACACCTTC. As protein: CASSSSRGGRVGYTF. The variable domain in full, completed from reference TRBV13 and TRBJ1-2, reads AAGVIQSPRHLIKEKRETATLKCYPIPRHDTVYWYQQGPGQDPQFLISFYEKMQSDKGSIPDRFSAQQFSDYHSELNMSSLELGDSALYFCASSSSRGGRVGYTFGSGTRLTVV.

CDR3 bases: TGCGCCAGCAGCACGACTAGCGGGAGGGCCAGAACCGGGGAGCTGTTTTTT. It codes for CASSTTSGRARTGELFF. The V call is TRBV5-1, the J call TRBJ2-2; TRBD2 matches at 14 bases. This CDR3 has 17 residues. V dropped 4 bases and J dropped 5; count of bases not matched to a gene: 7. Germline CDR1 reads SGHRS; CDR2 reads YFSETQ.

V usage is TRBV7-9 and J usage is TRBJ1-1, with a weak D call TRBD1 (5 bases). V was shortened by 4 bases and J by 4 bases, with 16 bases between the two germline ends. Germline CDR1 reads SEHNR; CDR2 reads FQNEAQ (reference sequence). The CDR3 extends over 15 amino acids. CDR3 sequence: CASSSKRGQGTEAFF. The DNA of the CDR3 is TGTGCCAGCAGCTCCAAACGGGGTCAGGGCACTGAAGCTTTCTTT.

The chain combines TRBV2 with TRBJ2-1; 7 bases line up with TRBD2. The germline CDR1 and CDR2 sequences are SNHLY and FYNNEI. With 0 bases clipped from V and 8 bases from J, the junction kept 10 bases outside the gene matches. The CDR3 loop spans 16 amino acids. Here the CDR3 reads CASSEAVAGRGDEQFF. The CDR3 bases are TGTGCCAGCAGTGAAGCCGTAGCGGGCCGAGGGGATGAGCAGTTCTTC.

The rearrangement links TRBV7-6 to TRBJ2-1; D might be TRBD1 or TRBD2, each matching 6 bases. Germline-derived CDR1 and CDR2 are SGHVS and FNYEAQ. This CDR3 contains 13 residues. V gave up 3 bases and J gave up 11 bases, with 14 bases separating them. DNA for the CDR3: TGTGCCAGCAGCTTCAGATCGGGGGCGAAGCAGTTCTTC. This sequence encodes CASSFRSGAKQFF.

V gene TRBV5-1 combines with J gene TRBJ2-7; D perhaps matches TRBD1 (5 bases). Germline CDR1 reads SGHRS; CDR2 reads YFSETQ. The CDR3 covers 13 residues. V was pared by 4 bases and J by 3 bases, with 11 bases between. The CDR3 DNA sequence: TGCGCCAGCAGCAGGGGTAGGAGCTACGAGCAGTACTTC. Residues: CASSRGRSYEQYF.

V is TRBV28 and J is TRBJ1-2, with D tentatively TRBD1 (6 bases). Germline loops: CDR1 MDHEN, CDR2 SYDVKM. The CDR3 spans 13 residues. V shed 8 bases and J shed 5 bases, with 15 bases lying between them. DNA for the CDR3: TGTGCCAGCTGGACAGTAAGGTATTATGGCTACACCTTC. Amino acid sequence: CASWTVRYYGYTF.

V usage is TRBV20-1 and J usage is TRBJ2-7, with D uncertain. Trimming took 2 bases from V and 5 from J, leaving 7 bases between them. Germline loops: CDR1 DFQATT, CDR2 SNEGSKA (reference sequence). The CDR3 consists of 11 residues. The DNA of the CDR3 is TGCAGTGCTAGACGTGAAAACGAGCAGTACTTC. Translating it yields CSARRENEQYF.

The chain joins TRBV11-2 to TRBJ2-6; D remains unclear. V gave up 5 bases and J gave up 4 bases, with 24 bases separating them. Germline loops: CDR1 SGHAT, CDR2 FQNNGV. The CDR3 extends over 19 amino acids. CDR3 sequence reads: CASSRTSGSLNGGANVLTF. In nucleotides, the CDR3 is TGTGCCAGCAGCCGCACCTCGGGCAGTCTGAACGGGGGGGCCAACGTCCTGACTTTC.

CDR3 DNA: TGTGCCAGCAGCTACGGGAGTAGCAATGAGCAGTTCTTC. Translation: CASSYGSSNEQFF. V gene TRBV9 combines with J gene TRBJ2-1; a possible D gene is TRBD2 (6 bases). Germline V gene sequence: CDR1 SGDLS, CDR2 YYNGEE. V was trimmed by 4 bases and J by 6 bases, leaving 11 bases between them. This CDR3 is 13 amino acids long.

V and J are TRBV18 and TRBJ2-5; 7 nucleotides agree with TRBD2. V was clipped by 1 base and J by 3 bases; unmatched bases: 8. Germline V gives CDR1 KGHSH, CDR2 LQKENI. This CDR3 is 16 amino acids long. CDR3 loop: CASSPLEGTKKETQYF. As DNA, the CDR3 is TGTGCCAGCTCACCACTGGAGGGGACTAAGAAAGAGACCCAGTACTTC.

The chain is built from TRBV18 and TRBJ1-6; D is unclear. V dropped 4 bases and J dropped 7 bases, with 14 bases sitting between them. In germline, CDR1 is KGHSH, CDR2 LQKENI. The CDR3 sequence is 15 residues long. CDR3 loop: CASSLSARTNSPLHF. CDR3 bases: TGTGCCAGCTCACTATCCGCCAGGACCAATTCACCCCTCCACTTT.

The CDR3 DNA reads TGTGCCAGCAGCCGAATAGGGGGGGAGCAGCCCCAGCATTTT. It translates to CASSRIGGEQPQHF. The rearrangement links TRBV28 to TRBJ1-5; maybe TRBD1 (6 bases). Germline V gene data show CDR1 as MDHEN and CDR2 as SYDVKM. This CDR3 is 14 amino acids long. The V end was cut by 6 bases, the J end by 7 bases, with 16 bases between.

The chain has TRBV18 and TRBJ2-5; 9 nucleotides line up with TRBD1. There are 14 residues in the CDR3. V dropped 5 bases and J dropped 5; count of bases not matched to a gene: 6. Germline lookup yields CDR1 KGHSH and CDR2 LQKENI. The CDR3 DNA reads TGTGCCAGCTCAGTCACAGGGGGCGAGGAGACCCAGTACTTC. It yields the protein CASSVTGGEETQYF.

The sample holds one count of this clone. The V call is TRBV27, the J call TRBJ2-1; unclear D gene. Germline V lookup: CDR1 MNHEY, CDR2 SMNVEV (reference sequence). The CDR3 spans 15 residues. Trimming left V 6 bases short and J 7 bases short, with 19 bases between. CDR3 sequence reads: CASRWVRFPTNEQFF. CDR3 coding DNA: TGTGCCAGCAGGTGGGTTAGATTCCCTACAAATGAGCAGTTCTTC.

This chain links TRBV28 with TRBJ2-7; unclear D gene. This CDR3 spans 16 amino acids. In germline, CDR1 is MDHEN, CDR2 SYDVKM. The germline V and J ends were trimmed by 2 bases and 0 bases, with 14 bases remaining between them. Here the CDR3 reads CASSLQPPVGSYEQYF. The CDR3 region has the DNA TGTGCCAGCAGTTTACAACCCCCGGTTGGCTCCTACGAGCAGTACTTC.

This chain uses TRBV19 with TRBJ1-1, with D possibly being TRBD1 (5 bases). Germline lookup yields CDR1 LNHDA and CDR2 SQIVND (reference sequence). The CDR3 is made up of 17 amino acids. Trimming shortened V by 7 bases and J by 1 base, and 22 bases separated the two germline ends. The CDR3 loop reads CASNPHGAPQTNTEAFF. CDR3 nucleotide sequence: TGTGCCAGTAACCCCCATGGGGCCCCACAGACGAACACTGAAGCTTTCTTT.

V usage is TRBV5-1 and J usage is TRBJ2-7, with TRBD2 matching 8 bases. V shed 3 bases and J 3 bases; nucleotides not matched to a gene: 5. CDR1 is SGHRS and CDR2 is YFSETQ in the germline V gene. This CDR3 spans 14 amino acids. CDR3 in amino acids: CASSSLTSDYEQYF. The CDR3 nucleotides read TGCGCCAGCAGCTCGCTGACTAGCGACTACGAGCAGTACTTC.